This T cell receptor beta chain was observed in a study of shared clonotypes between healthy human individuals. Study-wide context: Researchers drew samples from two women and three men aged 18 to 49.

Across several immunoSEQ plates, the genomic DNA of each subset was split evenly. Assay: immunoSEQ multiplex PCR; the TCRdb copy retains only in-frame clones and omits some. This sample carries around 1,900,000 clones, 93% of them seen once, and the ten largest clones take about 1.6%. As to this clone: Its specificity is not known.

The CDR3 runs to 16 residues. With 0 bases removed from V and 9 bases from J, the gap between germline ends came to 17 bases. Per germline, CDR1 MNHEY and CDR2 SMNVEV (reference sequence). Study observations and caveats: Naive CD4 clonotypes were shared across a handful of donors at 4.5% to 6.5%.

Naive CD8 cells comprised CD45RO-negative, CCR7-positively selected cells, excluding terminally differentiated effector memory CD45RA+ cells. Donors, without exception, were Caucasian adults residing in Nashville, Tennessee. The sample taken for sequencing was naive CD8+ T cells from PBMCs. The rearrangement links TRBV27 to TRBJ1-4; tentative D call: TRBD1 (5 bases). The TCR was taken from a man between 18 and 29 years old in good health. Some clones in this sample may be carry-over from other donors' samples. This CDR3 reads CASSLSLTGTDQKLFF. The CDR3 DNA follows: TGTGCCAGCAGTTTATCCCTAACAGGCACAGACCAAAAACTGTTTTTT.